The present entry profiles one TCR beta chain with its context. Its cognate antigen is unknown. These data belong to a study of shared clonotypes between healthy human individuals. Study summary: CD4 naive cells filled three plates per donor, CD4 memory three, CD8 naive two and CD8 memory one. Study-level findings and limits: The genetic and exposure-history diversity represented was limited by few donors. In several donors, around 4.8% of naive CD4 clonotypes appeared in common.

Naive CD8 populations comprised CD45RO-negative cells positively selected for CCR7, excluding terminally differentiated effector memory CD45RA+ cells. Deep was the level at which the assay was run. Only in-frame clones appear in the TCRdb table, and some are missing; sequencing was by immunoSEQ multiplex PCR. The sample has nearly 2 million clones; approximately 95% are singletons. Germline V gives CDR1 MNHNS, CDR2 SASEGT. This CDR3 comprises 16 residues. V was shortened by 1 base and J by 1 base, with 10 bases between the two germline ends. The sequencing sample was made of naive CD8+ T cells sorted from blood. This TCR came from a man aged 18 to 30 in good health. The rearrangement joins TRBV6-1 to TRBJ1-4, with D unclear. CDR3 residues: CASSEGWRGTNEKLFF. CDR3 bases: TGTGCCAGCAGTGAAGGCTGGCGGGGAACTAATGAAAAACTGTTTTTT.